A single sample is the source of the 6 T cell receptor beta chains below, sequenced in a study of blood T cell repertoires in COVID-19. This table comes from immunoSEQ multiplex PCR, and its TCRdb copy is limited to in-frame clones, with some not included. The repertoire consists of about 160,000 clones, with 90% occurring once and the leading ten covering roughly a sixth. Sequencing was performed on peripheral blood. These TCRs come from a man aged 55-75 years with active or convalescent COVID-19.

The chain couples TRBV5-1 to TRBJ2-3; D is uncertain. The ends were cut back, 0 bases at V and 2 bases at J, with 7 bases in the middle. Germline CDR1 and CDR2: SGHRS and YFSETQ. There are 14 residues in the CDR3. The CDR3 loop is CASSLGSATDTQYF. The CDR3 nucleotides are TGCGCCAGCAGCTTGGGCAGCGCCACAGATACGCAGTATTTT.

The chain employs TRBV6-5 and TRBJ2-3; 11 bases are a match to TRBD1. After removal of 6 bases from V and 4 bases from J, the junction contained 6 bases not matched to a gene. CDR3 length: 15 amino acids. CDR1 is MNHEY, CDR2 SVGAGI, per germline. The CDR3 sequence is CASSLGQGGADTQYF. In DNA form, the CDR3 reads TGTGCCAGCAGCCTGGGACAGGGGGGCGCAGATACGCAGTATTTT.

The CDR3 DNA reads as TGTGCCAGCAGCGTGGGGACAGGGTTTACGGGCTACACCTTC. Translating gives CASSVGTGFTGYTF. The genes are TRBV9 and TRBJ1-2; 9 positions match TRBD1. Trimming at V came to 2 bases and at J to 8 bases, leaving 7 bases not matched to a gene. CDR3 length: 14 amino acids. CDR1 is SGDLS and CDR2 is YYNGEE in the germline V gene.

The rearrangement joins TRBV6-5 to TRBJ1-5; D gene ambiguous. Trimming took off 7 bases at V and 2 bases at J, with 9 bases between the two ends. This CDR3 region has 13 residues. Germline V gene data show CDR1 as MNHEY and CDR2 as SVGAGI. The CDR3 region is CASKRDGNQPQHF. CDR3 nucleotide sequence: TGTGCCAGCAAGAGGGATGGCAATCAGCCCCAGCATTTT.

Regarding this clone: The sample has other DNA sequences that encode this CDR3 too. DNA of the CDR3: TGTGCCAGCAGCTTAGTTTCAGGGAACACTGAAGCTTTCTTT. It yields the protein CASSLVSGNTEAFF. The chain employs TRBV11-2 and TRBJ1-1; D unresolved. CDR1 SGHAT and CDR2 FQNNGV come from the germline V gene. This CDR3 region has 14 residues. V was clipped by 1 base and J by 1 base, with 7 bases between them.

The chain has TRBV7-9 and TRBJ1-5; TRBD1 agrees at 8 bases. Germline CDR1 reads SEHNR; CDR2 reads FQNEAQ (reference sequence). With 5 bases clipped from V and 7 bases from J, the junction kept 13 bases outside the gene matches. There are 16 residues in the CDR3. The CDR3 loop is CASSQEAGGKGQPQHF. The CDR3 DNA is TGTGCCAGCAGCCAAGAGGCAGGGGGCAAGGGGCAGCCCCAGCATTTT.